This T cell receptor beta chain was identified in a study of T-cell memory formation after mild COVID-19. TCRdb fed the 5' RACE reads into MiXCR, producing one record per CDR3 protein. This sample has hundreds of thousands of distinct CDR3 sequences, with roughly 20% found just once. Note on this clonotype: The antigen is undetermined.

General study findings and limits: Second-wave clones with a day 37 peak had unconfirmed SARS-CoV-2 specificity.

CDR3 length equals 15 residues. Germline V gene lookup returns CDR1 SGHTS and CDR2 YDEGEE. V dropped 4 bases and J dropped 4 bases, with 17 bases sitting between them. The source of this sequence is an adult woman who had mild COVID-19 (a few samples of this study predate the infection). Cell type and time point are not known. The chain employs TRBV5-8 and TRBJ1-2; the D is unclear. Sequencing was carried out using PBMCs or a T cell subset sorted from them (not recorded which). CDR3 coding DNA: TGTGCCAGCAGCCTCTTGCGGACGGATTCCTATGGCTACACCTTC. This translates into CASSLLRTDSYGYTF.